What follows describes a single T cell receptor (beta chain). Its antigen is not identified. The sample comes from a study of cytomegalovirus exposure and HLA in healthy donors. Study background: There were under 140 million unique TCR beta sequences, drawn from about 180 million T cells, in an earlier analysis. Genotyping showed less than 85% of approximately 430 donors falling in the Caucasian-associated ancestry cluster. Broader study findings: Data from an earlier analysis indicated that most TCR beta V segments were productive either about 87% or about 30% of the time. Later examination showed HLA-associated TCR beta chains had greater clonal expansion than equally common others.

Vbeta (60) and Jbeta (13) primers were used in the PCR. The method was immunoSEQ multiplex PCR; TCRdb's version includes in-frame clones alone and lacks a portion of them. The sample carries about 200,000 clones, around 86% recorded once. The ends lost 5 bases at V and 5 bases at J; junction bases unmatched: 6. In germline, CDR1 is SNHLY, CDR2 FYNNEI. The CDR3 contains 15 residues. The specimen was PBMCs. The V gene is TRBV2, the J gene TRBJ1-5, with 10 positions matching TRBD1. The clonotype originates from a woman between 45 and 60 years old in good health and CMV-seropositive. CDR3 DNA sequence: TGTGCCAGCAGTCTTAGACAGGGGGCCGATCAGCCCCAGCATTTT. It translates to CASSLRQGADQPQHF.